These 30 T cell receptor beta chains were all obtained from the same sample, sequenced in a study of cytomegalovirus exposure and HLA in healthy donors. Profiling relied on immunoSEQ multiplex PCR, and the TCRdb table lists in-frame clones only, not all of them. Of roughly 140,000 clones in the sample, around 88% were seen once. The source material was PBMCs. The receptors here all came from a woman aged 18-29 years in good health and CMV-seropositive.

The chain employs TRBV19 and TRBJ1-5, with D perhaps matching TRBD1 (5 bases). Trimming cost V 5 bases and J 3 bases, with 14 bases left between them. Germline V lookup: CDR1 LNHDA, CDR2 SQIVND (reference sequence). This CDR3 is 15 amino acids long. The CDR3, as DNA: TGTGCCAGTAGTTCATTAGGGGCCAACAATCAGCCCCAGCATTTT. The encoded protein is CASSSLGANNQPQHF. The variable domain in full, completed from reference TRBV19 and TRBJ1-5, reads DGGITQSPKYLFRKEGQNVTLSCEQNLNHDAMYWYRQDPGQGLRLIYYSQIVNDFQKGDIAEGYSVSREKKESFPLTVTSAQKNPTAFYLCASSSLGANNQPQHFGDGTRLSIL.

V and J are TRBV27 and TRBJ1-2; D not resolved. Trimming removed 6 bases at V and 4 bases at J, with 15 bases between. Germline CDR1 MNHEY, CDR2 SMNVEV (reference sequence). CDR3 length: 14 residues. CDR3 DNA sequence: TGTGCCAGCAGCGACGGGCCGCGGGGCTATGGCTACACCTTC. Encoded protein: CASSDGPRGYGYTF.

The CDR3 loop reads CSWRGPSTDTQYF. The CDR3 DNA reads as TGCAGCTGGCGGGGTCCTAGCACAGATACGCAGTATTTT. This chain joins TRBV29-1 and TRBJ2-3; D may be TRBD2 (6 bases). Trimming left V 8 bases short and J 0 bases short, with 12 bases between. The CDR3 is 13 amino acids. CDR1 is SQVTM, CDR2 ANQGSEA, per germline.

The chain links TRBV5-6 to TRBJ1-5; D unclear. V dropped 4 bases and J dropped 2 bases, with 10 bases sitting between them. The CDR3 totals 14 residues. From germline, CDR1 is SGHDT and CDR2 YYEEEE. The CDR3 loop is CASSPGVGNQPQHF. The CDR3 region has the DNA TGTGCCAGCAGCCCCGGAGTCGGCAATCAGCCCCAGCATTTT.

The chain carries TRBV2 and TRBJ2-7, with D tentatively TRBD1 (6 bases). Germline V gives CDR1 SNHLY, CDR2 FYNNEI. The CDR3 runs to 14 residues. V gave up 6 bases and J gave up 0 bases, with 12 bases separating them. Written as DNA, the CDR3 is TGTGCCAGCAGCGGACAGATCATCTCCTACGAGCAGTACTTC. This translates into CASSGQIISYEQYF.

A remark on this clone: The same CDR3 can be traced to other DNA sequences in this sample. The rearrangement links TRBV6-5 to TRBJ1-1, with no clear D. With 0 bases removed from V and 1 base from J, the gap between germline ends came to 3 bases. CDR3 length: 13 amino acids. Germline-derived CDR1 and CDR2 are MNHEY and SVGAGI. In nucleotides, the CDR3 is TGTGCCAGCAGTTACTCGAGGAACACTGAAGCTTTCTTT. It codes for CASSYSRNTEAFF.

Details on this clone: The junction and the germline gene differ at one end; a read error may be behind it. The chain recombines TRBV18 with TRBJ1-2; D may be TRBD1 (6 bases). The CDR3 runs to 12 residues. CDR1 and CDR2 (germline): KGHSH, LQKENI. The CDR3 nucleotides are TGTGCCAGCTCTCTAGGACCGGGACACCAACACTTC. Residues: CASSLGPGHQHF.

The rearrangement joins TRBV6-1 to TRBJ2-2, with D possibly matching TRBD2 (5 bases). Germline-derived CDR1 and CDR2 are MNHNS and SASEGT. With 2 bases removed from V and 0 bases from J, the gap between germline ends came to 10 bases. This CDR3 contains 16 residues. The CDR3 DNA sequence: TGTGCCAGCAGTGAAAGGCCGGGGACGAACACCGGGGAGCTGTTTTTT. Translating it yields CASSERPGTNTGELFF.

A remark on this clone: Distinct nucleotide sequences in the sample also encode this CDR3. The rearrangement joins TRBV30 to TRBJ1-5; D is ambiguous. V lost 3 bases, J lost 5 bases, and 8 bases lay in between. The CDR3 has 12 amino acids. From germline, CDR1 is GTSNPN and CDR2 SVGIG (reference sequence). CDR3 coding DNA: TGTGCCTGGAGAGCACCGGATCAGCCCCAGCATTTT. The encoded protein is CAWRAPDQPQHF. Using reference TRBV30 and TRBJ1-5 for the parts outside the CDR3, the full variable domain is SQTIHQWPATLVQPVGSPLSLECTVEGTSNPNLYWYRQAAGRGLQLLFYSVGIGQISSEVPQNLSASRPQDRQFILSSKKLLLSDSGFYLCAWRAPDQPQHFGDGTRLSIL.

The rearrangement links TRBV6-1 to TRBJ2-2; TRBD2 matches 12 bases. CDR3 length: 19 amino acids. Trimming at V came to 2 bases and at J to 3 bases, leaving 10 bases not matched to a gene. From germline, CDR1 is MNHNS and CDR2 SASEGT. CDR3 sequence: CASSEKASGRAVDTGELFF. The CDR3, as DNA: TGTGCCAGCAGTGAAAAGGCTAGCGGGAGGGCCGTCGACACCGGGGAGCTGTTTTTT.

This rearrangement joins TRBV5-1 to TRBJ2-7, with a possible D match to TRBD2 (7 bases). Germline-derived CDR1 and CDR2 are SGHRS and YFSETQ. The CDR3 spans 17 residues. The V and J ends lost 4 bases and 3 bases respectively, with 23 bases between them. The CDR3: CASSLAVFLGAGYEQYF. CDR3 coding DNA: TGCGCCAGCAGCCTAGCGGTTTTTTTGGGGGCTGGCTACGAGCAGTACTTC.

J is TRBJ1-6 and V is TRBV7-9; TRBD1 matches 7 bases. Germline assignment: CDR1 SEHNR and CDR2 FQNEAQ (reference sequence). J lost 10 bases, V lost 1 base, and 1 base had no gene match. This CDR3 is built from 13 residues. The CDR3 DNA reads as TGTGCCAGCAGCTTAGGGGACAGCTCACCCCTCCACTTT. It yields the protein CASSLGDSSPLHF. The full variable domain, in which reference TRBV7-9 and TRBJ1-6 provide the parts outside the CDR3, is DTGVSQNPRHKITKRGQNVTFRCDPISEHNRLYWYRQTLGQGPEFLTYFQNEAQLEKSRLLSDRFSAERPKGSFSTLEIQRTEQGDSAMYLCASSLGDSSPLHFGNGTRLTVT.

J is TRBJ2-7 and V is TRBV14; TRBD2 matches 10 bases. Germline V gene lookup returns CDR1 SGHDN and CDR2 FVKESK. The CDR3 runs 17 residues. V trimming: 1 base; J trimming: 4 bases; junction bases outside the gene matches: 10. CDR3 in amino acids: CASSQGLSSGRFYEQYF. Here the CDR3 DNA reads TGTGCCAGCAGCCAAGGTTTATCTAGCGGGAGATTTTACGAGCAGTACTTC.

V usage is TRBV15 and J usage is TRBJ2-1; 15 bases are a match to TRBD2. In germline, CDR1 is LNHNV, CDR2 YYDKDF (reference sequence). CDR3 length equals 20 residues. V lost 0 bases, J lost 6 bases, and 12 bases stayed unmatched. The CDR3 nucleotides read TGTGCCACCAGCAGAGAACATCCGGGACTAGCGGGAGGAGGGGGCAATGAGCAGTTCTTC. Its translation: CATSREHPGLAGGGGNEQFF.

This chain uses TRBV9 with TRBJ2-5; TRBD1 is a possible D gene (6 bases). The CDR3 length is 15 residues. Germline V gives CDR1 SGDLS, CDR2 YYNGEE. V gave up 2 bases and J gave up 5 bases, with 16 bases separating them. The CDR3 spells CASSVAGTSSETQYF. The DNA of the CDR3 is TGTGCCAGCAGCGTGGCCGGGACAAGTTCGGAGACCCAGTACTTC.

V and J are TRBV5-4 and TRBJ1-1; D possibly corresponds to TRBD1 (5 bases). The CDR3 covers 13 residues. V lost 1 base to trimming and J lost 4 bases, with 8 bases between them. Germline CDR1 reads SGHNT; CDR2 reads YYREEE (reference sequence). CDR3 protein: CASSLLGGTEAFF. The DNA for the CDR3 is TGTGCCAGCAGCTTGTTGGGGGGCACTGAAGCTTTCTTT.

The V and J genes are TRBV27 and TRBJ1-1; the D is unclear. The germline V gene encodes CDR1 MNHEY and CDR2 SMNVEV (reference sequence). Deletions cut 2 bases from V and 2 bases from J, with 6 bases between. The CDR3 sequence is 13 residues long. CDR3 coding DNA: TGTGCCAGCAGTTTACGGGATAACACTGAAGCTTTCTTT. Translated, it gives CASSLRDNTEAFF.

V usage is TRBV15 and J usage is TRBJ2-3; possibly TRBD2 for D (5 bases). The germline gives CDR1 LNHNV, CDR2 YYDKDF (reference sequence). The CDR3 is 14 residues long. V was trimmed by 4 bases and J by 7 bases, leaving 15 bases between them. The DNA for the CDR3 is TGTGCCACCAGCACAGAGAGGGCGGCACATACGCAGTATTTT. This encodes CATSTERAAHTQYF.

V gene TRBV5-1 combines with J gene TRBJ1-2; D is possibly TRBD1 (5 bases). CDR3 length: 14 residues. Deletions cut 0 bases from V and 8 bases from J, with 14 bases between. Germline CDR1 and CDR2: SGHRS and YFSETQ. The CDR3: CASSLEQGWRGYTF. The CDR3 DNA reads TGCGCCAGCAGCTTGGAGCAGGGTTGGCGGGGCTACACCTTC.

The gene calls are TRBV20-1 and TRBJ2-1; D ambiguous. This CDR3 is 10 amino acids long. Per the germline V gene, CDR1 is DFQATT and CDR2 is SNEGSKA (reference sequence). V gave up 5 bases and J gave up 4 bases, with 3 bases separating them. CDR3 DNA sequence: TGCAGTGCTGTATACAATGAGCAGTTCTTC. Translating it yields CSAVYNEQFF.

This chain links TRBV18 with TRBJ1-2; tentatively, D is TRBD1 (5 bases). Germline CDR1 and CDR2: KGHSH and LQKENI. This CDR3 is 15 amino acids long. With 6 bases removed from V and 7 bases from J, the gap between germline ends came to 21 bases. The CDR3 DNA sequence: TGTGCCAGCTCCCCAGGGCCGGGAGTCGAATTTGGCTACACCTTC. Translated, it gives CASSPGPGVEFGYTF.

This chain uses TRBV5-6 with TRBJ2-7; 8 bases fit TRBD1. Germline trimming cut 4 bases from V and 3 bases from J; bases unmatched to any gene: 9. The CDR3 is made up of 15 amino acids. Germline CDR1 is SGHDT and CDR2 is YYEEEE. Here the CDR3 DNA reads TGTGCCAGCAGCCCCGGACAGGGTAGTGTCTACGAGCAGTACTTC. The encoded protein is CASSPGQGSVYEQYF.

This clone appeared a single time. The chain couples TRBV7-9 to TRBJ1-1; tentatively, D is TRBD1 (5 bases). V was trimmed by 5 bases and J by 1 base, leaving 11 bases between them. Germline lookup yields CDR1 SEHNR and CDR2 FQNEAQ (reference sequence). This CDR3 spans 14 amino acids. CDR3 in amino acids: CASSPSGGNTEAFF. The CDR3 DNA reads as TGTGCCAGCAGCCCCTCGGGGGGGAACACTGAAGCTTTCTTT. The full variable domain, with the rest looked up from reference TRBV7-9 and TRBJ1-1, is DTGVSQNPRHKITKRGQNVTFRCDPISEHNRLYWYRQTLGQGPEFLTYFQNEAQLEKSRLLSDRFSAERPKGSFSTLEIQRTEQGDSAMYLCASSPSGGNTEAFFGQGTRLTVV.

This CDR3 is CASSEGHGNTIYF. The CDR3, as DNA: TGTGCCAGCAGTGAGGGGCACGGAAACACCATATATTTT. The chain is built from TRBV6-1 and TRBJ1-3; D might be TRBD1 (5 bases). With 3 bases removed from V and 4 bases from J, the gap between germline ends came to 7 bases. Germline V gene data show CDR1 as MNHNS and CDR2 as SASEGT. CDR3 size: 13 residues.

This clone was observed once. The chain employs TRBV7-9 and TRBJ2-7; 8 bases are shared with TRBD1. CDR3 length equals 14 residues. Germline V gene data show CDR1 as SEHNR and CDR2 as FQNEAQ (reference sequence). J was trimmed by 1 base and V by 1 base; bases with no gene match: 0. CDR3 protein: CASSLDRGSYEQYF. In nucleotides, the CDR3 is TGTGCCAGCAGCTTAGACAGGGGGTCCTACGAGCAGTACTTC.

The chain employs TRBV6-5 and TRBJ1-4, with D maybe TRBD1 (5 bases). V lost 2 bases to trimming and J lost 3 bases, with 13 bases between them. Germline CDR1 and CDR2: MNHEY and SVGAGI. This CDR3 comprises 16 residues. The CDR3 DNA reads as TGTGCCAGCAGTTACGACGGGGGAGGATCTAATGAAAAACTGTTTTTT. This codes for CASSYDGGGSNEKLFF.

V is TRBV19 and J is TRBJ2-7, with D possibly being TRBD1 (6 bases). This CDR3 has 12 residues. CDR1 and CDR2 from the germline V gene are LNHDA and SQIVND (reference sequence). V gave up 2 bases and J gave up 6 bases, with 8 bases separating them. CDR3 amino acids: CASSIFRGEQYF. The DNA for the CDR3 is TGTGCCAGTAGTATATTCAGGGGCGAGCAGTACTTC.

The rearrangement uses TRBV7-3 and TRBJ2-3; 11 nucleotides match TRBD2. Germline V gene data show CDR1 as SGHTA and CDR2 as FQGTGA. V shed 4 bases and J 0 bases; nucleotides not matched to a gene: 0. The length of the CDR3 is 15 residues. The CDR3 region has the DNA TGTGCCAGCAGCTGGACTAGCGGGAGCACAGATACGCAGTATTTT. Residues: CASSWTSGSTDTQYF.

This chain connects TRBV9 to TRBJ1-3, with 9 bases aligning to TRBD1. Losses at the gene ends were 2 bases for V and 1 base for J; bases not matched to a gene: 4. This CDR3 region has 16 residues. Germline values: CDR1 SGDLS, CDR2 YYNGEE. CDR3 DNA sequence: TGTGCCAGCAGCGTGAGGGACAGGGCGTCTGGAAACACCATATATTTT. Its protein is CASSVRDRASGNTIYF.

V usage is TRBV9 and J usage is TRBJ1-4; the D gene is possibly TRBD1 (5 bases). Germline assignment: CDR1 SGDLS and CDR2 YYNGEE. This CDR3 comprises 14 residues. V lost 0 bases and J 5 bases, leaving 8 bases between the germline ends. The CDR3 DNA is TGTGCCAGCAGCGTAGGGGGCCGGAATGAAAAACTGTTTTTT. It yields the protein CASSVGGRNEKLFF.